This T cell receptor beta chain was captured by sequencing in a study of blood T cells in healthy people across ages. Alongside a J-beta primer mix, a sample-barcoded 5' primer served in a second PCR lasting roughly 7 to 11 cycles. TCRdb passed the 5' RACE reads through MiXCR, listing each CDR3 protein once. The sample contains about 620,000 distinct CDR3 sequences, more than 20% of which appear only once. V lost 5 bases, J lost 0 bases, and 17 bases lay in between. The CDR3 is made up of 17 amino acids. CDR1 is DFQATT, CDR2 SNEGSKA, per germline (reference sequence). Study-level findings and limits: Naive CD4+ cells and diversity were both higher in long-lived donors than in aged donors. Changes in expanded clonotypes were possibly confounded, as the CMV status of donors was unknown. Measured against age, TCR beta diversity per million T cells decreased in a roughly linear manner.

Concerning this clonotype itself: Its antigen is unknown.

The sequencing sample was made of blood. This TCR was sampled from a man between 65 and 85 years old in good health. V usage is TRBV20-1 and J usage is TRBJ1-6; possible D gene TRBD1, 6 bases. The CDR3 is CSALAGGRSSYNSPLHF. The CDR3 bases are TGCAGTGCTTTAGCCGGGGGCAGGAGCTCCTATAATTCACCCCTCCACTTT.